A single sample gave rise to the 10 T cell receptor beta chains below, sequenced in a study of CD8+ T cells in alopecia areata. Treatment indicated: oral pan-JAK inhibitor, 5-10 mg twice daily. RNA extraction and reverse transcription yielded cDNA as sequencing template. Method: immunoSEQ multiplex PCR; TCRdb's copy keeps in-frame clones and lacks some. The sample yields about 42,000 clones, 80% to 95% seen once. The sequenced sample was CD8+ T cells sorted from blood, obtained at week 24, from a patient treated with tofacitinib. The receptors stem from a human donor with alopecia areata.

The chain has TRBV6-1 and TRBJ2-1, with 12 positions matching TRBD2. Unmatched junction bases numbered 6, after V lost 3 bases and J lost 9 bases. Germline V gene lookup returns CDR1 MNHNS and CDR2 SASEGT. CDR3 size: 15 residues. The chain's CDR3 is CASSESSGGASEQFF. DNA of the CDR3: TGTGCCAGCAGTGAGTCTAGCGGGGGGGCCTCTGAGCAGTTCTTC.

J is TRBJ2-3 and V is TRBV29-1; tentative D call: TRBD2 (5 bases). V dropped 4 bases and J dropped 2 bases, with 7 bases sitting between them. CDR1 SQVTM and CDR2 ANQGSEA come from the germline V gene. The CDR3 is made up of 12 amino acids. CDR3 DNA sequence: TGCAGCGTTGCAGCGGACACAGATACGCAGTATTTT. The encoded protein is CSVAADTDTQYF.

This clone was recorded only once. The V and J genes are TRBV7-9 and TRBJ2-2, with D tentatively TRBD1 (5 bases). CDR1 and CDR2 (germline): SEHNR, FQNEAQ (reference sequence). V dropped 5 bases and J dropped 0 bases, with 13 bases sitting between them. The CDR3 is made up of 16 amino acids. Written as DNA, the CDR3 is TGTGCCAGCAGCGGACAAGGACGGGCGAACACCGGGGAGCTGTTTTTT. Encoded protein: CASSGQGRANTGELFF.

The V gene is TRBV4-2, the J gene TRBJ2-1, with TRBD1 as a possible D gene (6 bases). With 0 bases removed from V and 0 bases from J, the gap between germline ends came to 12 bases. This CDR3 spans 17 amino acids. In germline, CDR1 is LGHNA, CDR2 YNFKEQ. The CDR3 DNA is TGTGCCAGCAGCCAAGATCGGACAGAGTACTCCTACAATGAGCAGTTCTTC. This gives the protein CASSQDRTEYSYNEQFF.

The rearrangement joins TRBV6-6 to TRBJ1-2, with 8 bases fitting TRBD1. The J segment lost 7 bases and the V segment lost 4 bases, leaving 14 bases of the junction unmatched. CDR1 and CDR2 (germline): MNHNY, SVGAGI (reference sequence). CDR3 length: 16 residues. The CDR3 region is CASSSLVGQGGSGYTF. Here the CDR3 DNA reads TGTGCCAGCAGTTCCCTCGTCGGACAGGGTGGATCTGGCTACACCTTC.

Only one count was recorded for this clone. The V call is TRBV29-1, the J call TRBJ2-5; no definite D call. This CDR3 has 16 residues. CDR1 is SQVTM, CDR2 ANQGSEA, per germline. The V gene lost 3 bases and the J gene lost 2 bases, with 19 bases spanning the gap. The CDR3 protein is CSVERLADGPQETQYF. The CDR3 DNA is TGCAGCGTTGAGAGGCTCGCAGACGGACCTCAAGAGACCCAGTACTTC.

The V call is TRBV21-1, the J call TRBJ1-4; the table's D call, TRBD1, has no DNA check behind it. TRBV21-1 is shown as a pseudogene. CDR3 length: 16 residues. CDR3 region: CASSKERDRGVEKLFF. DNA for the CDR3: TGTGCCAGCAGCAAAGAGCGAGACAGGGGTGTTGAAAAACTGTTTTTT.

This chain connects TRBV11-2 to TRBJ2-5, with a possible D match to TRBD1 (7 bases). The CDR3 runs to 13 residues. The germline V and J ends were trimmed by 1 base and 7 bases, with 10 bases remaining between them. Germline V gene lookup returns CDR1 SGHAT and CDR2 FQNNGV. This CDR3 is CASSLGQGGTQYF. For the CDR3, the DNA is TGTGCCAGCAGCTTAGGACAGGGAGGGACCCAGTACTTC.

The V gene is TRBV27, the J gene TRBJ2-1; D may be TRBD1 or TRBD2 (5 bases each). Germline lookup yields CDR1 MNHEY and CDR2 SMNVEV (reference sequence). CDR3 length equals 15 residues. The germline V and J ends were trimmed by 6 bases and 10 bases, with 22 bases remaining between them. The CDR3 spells CASSPTVGVHWEQFF. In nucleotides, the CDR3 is TGTGCCAGCAGCCCGACAGTCGGGGTACATTGGGAGCAGTTCTTC.

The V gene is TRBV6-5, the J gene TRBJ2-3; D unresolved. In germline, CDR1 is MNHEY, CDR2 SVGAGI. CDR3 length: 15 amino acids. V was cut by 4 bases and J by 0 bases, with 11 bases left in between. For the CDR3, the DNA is TGTGCCAGCAGTTTTGCAGGTCCCAGCACAGATACGCAGTATTTT. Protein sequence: CASSFAGPSTDTQYF.